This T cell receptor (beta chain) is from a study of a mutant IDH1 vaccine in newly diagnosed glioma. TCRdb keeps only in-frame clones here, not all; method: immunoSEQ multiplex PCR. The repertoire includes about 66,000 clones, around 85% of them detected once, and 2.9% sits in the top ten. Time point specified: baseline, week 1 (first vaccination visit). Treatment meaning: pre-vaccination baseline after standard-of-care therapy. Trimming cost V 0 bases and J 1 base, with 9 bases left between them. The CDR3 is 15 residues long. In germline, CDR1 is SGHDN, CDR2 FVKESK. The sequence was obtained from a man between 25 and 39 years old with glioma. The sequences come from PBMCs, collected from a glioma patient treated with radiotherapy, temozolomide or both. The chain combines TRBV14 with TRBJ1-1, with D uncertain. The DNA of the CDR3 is TGTGCCAGCAGCCAAGATCCGTGGGGGAACACTGAAGCTTTCTTT. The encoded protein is CASSQDPWGNTEAFF.